The next 25 T cell receptor beta chains were all read from a single sample in a study of spatial heterogeneity in lung cancer. Study observations and caveats: The study found that expanded intratumoral alpha and beta TCR counts tracked tumor mutation counts.

Regarding time point: sample taken at primary tumor resection. Their target antigens are unknown. TCRdb independently ran MiXCR on the 5' RACE reads; one entry per CDR3 protein. The sample comprises around 8,100 distinct CDR3 sequences, 5.4% of which are singletons, and 20% to 30% rests with the top ten. Sequenced here: lung tumor tissue, sampled at surgery. Source of these receptors: a male donor with early-stage non-small cell lung cancer.

This clonotype qualifies as medium-sized. The chain couples TRBV6-1 to TRBJ2-7; D call uncertain. Trimming shortened V by 4 bases and J by 3 bases, and 13 bases separated the two germline ends. The CDR3 length is 14 residues. Germline V gene data show CDR1 as MNHNS and CDR2 as SASEGT. CDR3 sequence: CASSGRPQYYEQYF. Here the CDR3 DNA reads TGTGCCAGCAGTGGCAGGCCGCAGTACTACGAGCAGTACTTC.

There are many counts of this clonotype. This chain links TRBV7-2 with TRBJ2-4, with D possibly matching TRBD1 (5 bases). Germline V gene lookup returns CDR1 SGHTA and CDR2 FQGNSA. V was cut by 5 bases and J by 0 bases, with 17 bases left in between. The CDR3 length is 17 residues. The CDR3 loop reads CASSPRLGALAKNIQYF. CDR3 DNA sequence: TGTGCCAGCAGCCCGCGTCTTGGGGCACTAGCCAAAAACATTCAGTACTTC.

This clonotype was counted ten times or more. The rearrangement links TRBV7-2 to TRBJ1-6; maybe TRBD1 (6 bases). CDR3 length equals 15 residues. CDR1 and CDR2 from the germline V gene are SGHTA and FQGNSA. Trimming removed 5 bases at V and 7 bases at J, with 15 bases between. CDR3 protein: CASSRRTVENSPLHF. CDR3 nucleotides: TGTGCCAGCAGCAGGAGGACAGTGGAAAATTCACCCCTCCACTTT.

This clonotype was detected ten times or more. V is TRBV18 and J is TRBJ1-5; D unresolved. The ends were cut back, 0 bases at V and 0 bases at J, with 3 bases in the middle. The germline gives CDR1 KGHSH, CDR2 LQKENI. This CDR3 has 14 amino acids. The CDR3 loop is CASSPPSSNQPQHF. CDR3 in DNA: TGTGCCAGCTCACCACCCAGTAGCAATCAGCCCCAGCATTTT.

This clonotype has a count of ten or more. CDR3 loop: CASIPRLNTEAFF. CDR3 nucleotides: TGTGCCAGCATCCCCAGGTTAAACACTGAAGCTTTCTTT. V is TRBV6-1 and J is TRBJ1-1; D uncertain. V lost 7 bases and J lost 2, with 11 bases in between. Germline V gives CDR1 MNHNS, CDR2 SASEGT. The CDR3 has 13 amino acids.

This clonotype occurred many times. The chain combines TRBV20-1 with TRBJ1-1; D unclear. Germline CDR1 is DFQATT and CDR2 is SNEGSKA (reference sequence). The CDR3 is 13 amino acids. V was trimmed by 6 bases and J by 1 base, leaving 12 bases between them. CDR3 sequence reads: CSAQGRSNTEAFF. The CDR3 DNA reads TGCAGTGCCCAAGGGAGATCGAACACTGAAGCTTTCTTT.

This chain uses TRBV19 with TRBJ2-3, with a possible D match to TRBD2 (6 bases). Per germline, CDR1 LNHDA and CDR2 SQIVND (reference sequence). Trimming stripped 4 bases from V and 4 bases from J, with 15 bases between. The CDR3 is made up of 15 amino acids. The CDR3 loop is CASSTGVGSPDTQYF. CDR3 nucleotide sequence: TGTGCCAGTAGTACGGGGGTTGGCAGTCCAGATACGCAGTATTTT.

Many counts were recorded for this clonotype. The chain employs TRBV3-1 and TRBJ1-6; the match to TRBD1 covers 9 bases. CDR3 length: 16 residues. Trimming took 1 base from V and 14 from J; bases not matched to a gene: 12. Germline-derived CDR1 and CDR2 are LGHDT and YNNKEL (reference sequence). CDR3 nucleotide sequence: TGTGCCAGCAGCCAAGGCCCCGGGACAGGGTTAGGTGCCCTCCACTTT. Its translation: CASSQGPGTGLGALHF.

The table lists this clonotype with a count of one. This may stem from a read error, because a much larger clone lies one nucleotide away. V and J are TRBV9 and TRBJ2-5; D gene ambiguous. Germline loops: CDR1 SGDLS, CDR2 YYNGEE. CDR3 length: 14 residues. V was trimmed by 4 bases and J by 4 bases, leaving 14 bases between them. The CDR3 DNA reads TGTGCCAGCAGCATAGAGCCGGCCCCAGAGACCCAGTACTTC. Translation: CASSIEPAPETQYF.

This clonotype was found many times. CDR3 protein: CASSVESGGPNEQFF. The CDR3 coding sequence is TGTGCCAGCAGTGTTGAGTCGGGAGGTCCCAATGAGCAGTTCTTC. The chain couples TRBV6-4 to TRBJ2-1, with 7 bases matching TRBD2. V dropped 4 bases and J dropped 6; count of bases not matched to a gene: 9. Germline CDR1 reads MRHNA; CDR2 reads SNTAGT. The CDR3 is made up of 15 amino acids.

This clonotype was observed many times. The V call is TRBV18, the J call TRBJ2-3; 9 positions agree with TRBD1. The CDR3 length is 15 residues. The V and J ends lost 5 bases and 1 base, in that order; junction bases with no gene match: 4. Germline V CDR1 and CDR2: KGHSH, LQKENI. This chain's CDR3 is CASSSGTGRTDTQYF. The CDR3 DNA follows: TGTGCCAGCTCATCCGGGACAGGGCGCACAGATACGCAGTATTTT.

This clonotype has at least ten counts. The chain recombines TRBV9 with TRBJ2-3, with D perhaps matching TRBD2 (5 bases). Looked up from germline, CDR1 is SGDLS and CDR2 is YYNGEE. CDR3 length: 17 residues. The germline V and J ends were trimmed by 0 bases and 4 bases, with 18 bases remaining between them. The CDR3 here is CASSVAGSSPGADTQYF. CDR3 DNA sequence: TGTGCCAGCAGCGTAGCTGGGTCTTCCCCCGGGGCAGATACGCAGTATTTT.

This clonotype was counted many times. CDR3 region: CASSLVFRQRDSPLHF. The CDR3 coding sequence is TGTGCCAGCAGCTTAGTTTTTAGACAGCGTGATTCACCCCTCCACTTT. The chain joins TRBV7-9 to TRBJ1-6; D may be TRBD1 (5 bases). The length of the CDR3 is 16 residues. V gave up 1 base and J gave up 8 bases, with 15 bases separating them. Germline V gene data show CDR1 as SEHNR and CDR2 as FQNEAQ (reference sequence).

This chain uses TRBV20-1 with TRBJ2-1; maybe TRBD2 (5 bases). Germline loops: CDR1 DFQATT, CDR2 SNEGSKA (reference sequence). The V end was cut by 0 bases, the J end by 10 bases, with 19 bases between. The CDR3 is 15 residues long. For the CDR3, the DNA is TGCAGTGCTAGAGATTTGGCCGGACTCCCAAAGGAGCAGTTCTTC. Amino acid sequence: CSARDLAGLPKEQFF.

This clonotype was seen a few times. This sequence joins TRBV29-1 and TRBJ1-1; the D gene is possibly TRBD1 (5 bases). The V gene's germline CDR1 is SQVTM and CDR2 ANQGSEA. The CDR3 is made up of 15 amino acids. Between the trimmed V and J ends, which lost 4 bases and 4 bases, there was a span of 19 bases. The CDR3 nucleotides are TGCAGCGTTGGAGGCTCAACCAGGGCGGGCACTGAAGCTTTCTTT. Translating gives CSVGGSTRAGTEAFF.

In this sample, this clonotype turned up a few times. The chain has TRBV6-2 or TRBV6-3 and TRBJ2-2; D unresolved. The V and J ends lost 5 bases and 3 bases respectively, with 4 bases between them. The germline V gene encodes CDR1 MNHEY and CDR2 SVGEGT. The CDR3 length is 12 residues. CDR3 in DNA: TGTGCCAGCAGTAGCTACACCGGGGAGCTGTTTTTT. Translated, it gives CASSSYTGELFF.

There are many counts of this clonotype. V usage is TRBV6-1 and J usage is TRBJ1-1, with 7 positions matching TRBD1. Germline CDR1 is MNHNS and CDR2 is SASEGT. V shed 0 bases and J 7 bases; nucleotides not matched to a gene: 5. The CDR3 runs 14 residues. This chain's CDR3 is CASSEAQGVSEAFF. The CDR3 DNA reads as TGTGCCAGCAGTGAAGCGCAGGGGGTTAGTGAAGCTTTCTTT.

The rearrangement joins TRBV5-1 to TRBJ1-2, with 7 bases fitting TRBD1. The J segment lost 8 bases and the V segment lost 4 bases, leaving 20 bases of the junction unmatched. Germline V CDR1 and CDR2: SGHRS, YFSETQ. The CDR3 extends over 17 amino acids. The chain's CDR3 is CASSVTVPGQHTQGYTF. The CDR3 nucleotides are TGCGCCAGCAGCGTCACCGTCCCGGGACAGCATACCCAAGGCTACACCTTC. Complete variable domain (other parts from reference TRBV5-1 and TRBJ1-2): KAGVTQTPRYLIKTRGQQVTLSCSPISGHRSVSWYQQTPGQGLQFLFEYFSETQRNKGNFPGRFSGRQFSNSRSEMNVSTLELGDSALYLCASSVTVPGQHTQGYTFGSGTRLTVV.

This clonotype was seen ten or more times. The chain joins TRBV28 to TRBJ2-7, with a tentative D call TRBD2 (5 bases). The germline V gene encodes CDR1 MDHEN and CDR2 SYDVKM. This CDR3 comprises 14 residues. V lost 7 bases and J lost 2, with 15 bases in between. This chain's CDR3 is CASIPSGKPYEQYF. The CDR3 nucleotides are TGTGCCAGCATCCCCTCCGGGAAACCCTACGAGCAGTACTTC. Full variable domain (missing parts from reference TRBV28 and TRBJ2-7): DVKVTQSSRYLVKRTGEKVFLECVQDMDHENMFWYRQDPGLGLRLIYFSYDVKMKEKGDIPEGYSVSREKKERFSLILESASTNQTSMYLCASIPSGKPYEQYFGPGTRLTVT.

This clonotype has ten or more counts. The chain employs TRBV5-1 and TRBJ2-3, with 8 bases lining up with TRBD1. Germline loops: CDR1 SGHRS, CDR2 YFSETQ. Trimming took 3 bases from V and 4 from J; bases not matched to a gene: 7. The CDR3 spans 15 residues. CDR3 nucleotides: TGCGCCAGCAGCTCAGGGACAGGCGGGGCAGATACGCAGTATTTT. Protein product: CASSSGTGGADTQYF.

Within the sample, this clonotype is medium-sized (0.01 to 0.1%). The chain is built from TRBV7-2 and TRBJ2-3; the match to TRBD2 covers 11 bases. Germline lookup yields CDR1 SGHTA and CDR2 FQGNSA. The V and J ends lost 5 bases and 2 bases, in that order; junction bases with no gene match: 6. The CDR3 is 16 residues long. The CDR3 bases are TGTGCCAGCAGCCCCCGACTAGCGGGGCTCACAGATACGCAGTATTTT. Its protein product is CASSPRLAGLTDTQYF.

This clonotype was counted many times. V gene TRBV6-5 combines with J gene TRBJ1-5; D gene ambiguous. Germline-derived CDR1 and CDR2 are MNHEY and SVGAGI. The V gene lost 0 bases and the J gene lost 7 bases, with 13 bases spanning the gap. This CDR3 has 15 residues. In DNA form, the CDR3 reads TGTGCCAGCAGTTACTCGATAGCGGCCAGGCAGCCCCAGCATTTT. Residues: CASSYSIAARQPQHF.

By proportion, this clonotype is medium-sized. J is TRBJ2-7 and V is TRBV11-1, with 10 bases fitting TRBD2. Germline-derived CDR1 and CDR2 are SGHAT and FQDESV (reference sequence). The V and J ends lost 7 bases and 2 bases, in that order; junction bases with no gene match: 8. The CDR3 extends over 15 amino acids. CDR3 DNA: TGTGCCAGCAAAACTGGACTAGCGGAGACCTACGAGCAGTACTTC. This encodes CASKTGLAETYEQYF.

This clonotype has ten or more counts. The V call is TRBV6-2 or TRBV6-3, the J call TRBJ2-5; D gene uncertain. V lost 5 bases and J 1 base, leaving 8 bases between the germline ends. The CDR3 runs 13 residues. Germline V gives CDR1 MNHEY, CDR2 SVGEGT. The CDR3 here is CASSARSQETQYF. The DNA for the CDR3 is TGTGCCAGCAGTGCCCGATCCCAAGAGACCCAGTACTTC.

J is TRBJ1-1 and V is TRBV2; 9 bases are a match to TRBD1. Trimming cost V 6 bases and J 6 bases; bases outside gene matches: 2. From germline, CDR1 is SNHLY and CDR2 FYNNEI. The CDR3 length is 12 residues. This CDR3 reads CASRDRGSEAFF. CDR3 bases: TGTGCCAGCAGGGACAGGGGCTCTGAAGCTTTCTTT.